These 31 T cell receptor beta chains were sequenced from one sample in a study of OX40 agonist ivuxolimab in advanced cancers. Only in-frame clones appear in the TCRdb table, and some are missing; sequencing was by immunoSEQ multiplex PCR. Of some 66,000 clones listed, around 86% are singletons. This material consisted of CD4+ or CD8+ T cells sorted from blood, taken in a trial of the OX40 agonist ivuxolimab. Source of these receptors: an adult with an advanced solid tumor such as melanoma, head and neck, liver or kidney cancer.

The chain carries TRBV18 and TRBJ2-5, with 7 positions matching TRBD2. This CDR3 spans 15 amino acids. Per germline, CDR1 KGHSH and CDR2 LQKENI. Trimming cost V 8 bases and J 5 bases; bases outside gene matches: 14. The CDR3 DNA is TGTGCCAGCGCCGAACTAGCGCAGCCTGAGGAGACCCAGTACTTC. Encoded protein: CASAELAQPEETQYF.

This rearrangement joins TRBV14 to TRBJ2-7; 10 nucleotides line up with TRBD2. The germline CDR1 and CDR2 sequences are SGHDN and FVKESK. The ends lost 3 bases at V and 6 bases at J; junction bases unmatched: 5. The CDR3 is made up of 14 amino acids. The CDR3 here is CASSQAGLAAEQYF. CDR3 sequence (DNA): TGTGCCAGCAGCCAGGCTGGACTAGCGGCCGAGCAGTACTTC.

About this clone itself: Relative to the germline gene, one junction end is altered; a read error may explain this. The chain couples TRBV11-2 to TRBJ1-1; D is perhaps TRBD1 (5 bases). Germline assignment: CDR1 SGHAT and CDR2 FQNNGV. The CDR3 is made up of 16 amino acids. The DNA of the CDR3 is TGTGCCAGCAGCTTAGGGGACCGGGCGGGGAACGCTGAAGCTTTCTTT. Its translation is CASSLGDRAGNAEAFF.

The chain employs TRBV11-3 and TRBJ2-2, with D perhaps assigned TRBD1 or TRBD2 (5 bases each). This CDR3 region has 15 residues. Germline CDR1 reads SGHNT; CDR2 reads YENEEA. Trimming removed 5 bases from V and 6 bases from J, with 16 bases in between. DNA for the CDR3: TGTGCCAGCAGCGTGGGGACCGGACCATCCGGGGAGCTGTTTTTT. Translating gives CASSVGTGPSGELFF.

This clone was observed a single time. V is TRBV10-3 and J is TRBJ2-7; D gene uncertain. Per the germline V gene, CDR1 is ENHRY and CDR2 is SYGVKD. The CDR3 runs to 12 residues. Trimming pared 7 bases from V and 7 bases from J, leaving 14 bases between. This chain's CDR3 is CAIKSSAREQYF. CDR3 sequence (DNA): TGTGCCATCAAGAGCTCGGCACGGGAGCAGTACTTC.

This clone has just one count. The J gene is TRBJ2-3, the V gene TRBV11-3, with 11 bases fitting TRBD2. The CDR3 sequence is 15 residues long. Losses at the gene ends were 5 bases for V and 4 bases for J; bases not matched to a gene: 5. Germline V gene lookup returns CDR1 SGHNT and CDR2 YENEEA. CDR3 sequence: CASSGYSGRADTQYF. DNA of the CDR3: TGTGCCAGCAGCGGATATAGCGGGAGGGCAGATACGCAGTATTTT.

Here the CDR3 DNA reads TGTGCCAGCAGCTTACAGGTTGGCTACACCTTC. It is translated as CASSLQVGYTF. V and J are TRBV7-9 and TRBJ1-2; no reliable D call. This CDR3 spans 11 amino acids. The V gene's germline CDR1 is SEHNR and CDR2 FQNEAQ (reference sequence). Trimming left V 2 bases short and J 7 bases short, with 5 bases between.

The chain couples TRBV30 to TRBJ2-5; 7 bases are shared with TRBD2. This CDR3 has 14 residues. The V gene end was trimmed by 3 bases and the J gene end by 5 bases; junction bases not matched to a gene: 9. The germline gives CDR1 GTSNPN, CDR2 SVGIG (reference sequence). Here the CDR3 reads CAWSGSGVKETQYF. As DNA, the CDR3 is TGTGCCTGGAGCGGGAGCGGGGTGAAGGAGACCCAGTACTTC.

This sequence joins TRBV27 and TRBJ1-5; maybe TRBD1 (5 bases). The CDR3 has 16 residues. V gave up 5 bases and J gave up 5 bases, with 19 bases separating them. Germline V gives CDR1 MNHEY, CDR2 SMNVEV (reference sequence). The CDR3, as DNA: TGTGCCAGCAGTCGCAACCGCGCGCTGGGGGATCAGCCCCAGCATTTT. It codes for CASSRNRALGDQPQHF.

The genes are TRBV27 and TRBJ2-2, with TRBD2 matching over 9 bases. The CDR3 has 16 residues. The germline V gene encodes CDR1 MNHEY and CDR2 SMNVEV (reference sequence). V shed 5 bases and J 2 bases; nucleotides not matched to a gene: 6. CDR3 residues: CASSRYSGGNTGELFF. The DNA for the CDR3 is TGTGCCAGCAGTCGCTATAGCGGGGGAAACACCGGGGAGCTGTTTTTT.

The chain recombines TRBV5-1 with TRBJ2-1, with unresolved D. CDR1 and CDR2 from the germline V gene are SGHRS and YFSETQ. Trimming took off 4 bases at V and 8 bases at J, with 13 bases between the two ends. The CDR3 consists of 13 residues. CDR3 sequence reads: CASSQPTVHEQFF. The CDR3 DNA is TGCGCCAGCAGCCAACCTACAGTGCATGAGCAGTTCTTC.

The gene calls are TRBV7-3 and TRBJ2-3; D gene ambiguous. The CDR3 runs 13 residues. Germline V gives CDR1 SGHTA, CDR2 FQGTGA. Trimming removed 3 bases at V and 1 base at J, with 5 bases between. CDR3 region: CASSFPGTDTQYF. The CDR3 region has the DNA TGTGCCAGCAGCTTCCCGGGCACAGATACGCAGTATTTT.

V gene TRBV10-3 combines with J gene TRBJ1-2; 7 bases align to TRBD1. Germline CDR1 reads ENHRY; CDR2 reads SYGVKD. There are 14 residues in the CDR3. The junction had 4 bases not matched to a gene; V was cut back by 6 bases and J by 0 bases. CDR3 amino acids: CAIRKDRTNYGYTF. The CDR3 bases are TGTGCCATCAGGAAGGACAGGACTAACTATGGCTACACCTTC.

This clone has a handful of counts. This chain connects TRBV6-1 to TRBJ2-7; no firm D call. Trimming took 8 bases from V and 1 from J, leaving 15 bases between them. Germline-derived CDR1 and CDR2 are MNHNS and SASEGT. CDR3 size: 14 residues. The CDR3, as DNA: TGTGCCAGCCAACCGGCTTTAACGTCCTACGAGCAGTACTTC. Its protein is CASQPALTSYEQYF.

V is TRBV10-3 and J is TRBJ1-1; D gene unclear. Deletions cut 4 bases from V and 1 base from J, with 10 bases between. The CDR3 has 14 residues. The germline CDR1 and CDR2 sequences are ENHRY and SYGVKD. CDR3 in amino acids: CAISARIGNTEAFF. CDR3 DNA sequence: TGTGCCATCAGTGCACGGATAGGGAACACTGAAGCTTTCTTT.

The chain is built from TRBV2 and TRBJ1-4; D possibly corresponds to TRBD1 (6 bases). The CDR3 totals 15 residues. V was pared by 1 base and J by 3 bases, with 9 bases between. The germline gives CDR1 SNHLY, CDR2 FYNNEI. CDR3 sequence reads: CASSEEGGPNEKLFF. The CDR3 nucleotides read TGTGCCAGCAGTGAAGAGGGGGGCCCTAATGAAAAACTGTTTTTT. Looking up the rest from reference TRBV2 and TRBJ1-4 gives the full variable domain: EPEVTQTPSHQVTQMGQEVILRCVPISNHLYFYWYRQILGQKVEFLVSFYNNEISEKSEIFDDQFSVERPDGSNFTLKIRSTKLEDSAMYFCASSEEGGPNEKLFFGSGTQLSVL.

The chain has TRBV7-9 and TRBJ2-1; D is possibly TRBD2 (6 bases). Germline assignment: CDR1 SEHNR and CDR2 FQNEAQ (reference sequence). The CDR3 is 13 residues long. V was cut by 5 bases and J by 7 bases, with 12 bases left in between. In DNA form, the CDR3 reads TGTGCCAGCAGCCCAAGACTAGAGAATGAGCAGTTCTTC. Translation: CASSPRLENEQFF.

The CDR3 is CASSQEGHRTAISTDTQYF. The CDR3 coding sequence is TGTGCCAGCAGCCAAGAGGGACATAGGACCGCTATTAGCACAGATACGCAGTATTTT. The chain is built from TRBV4-2 and TRBJ2-3, with a possible D match to TRBD1 (6 bases). The CDR3 is made up of 19 amino acids. The germline V and J ends were trimmed by 0 bases and 0 bases, with 19 bases remaining between them. Germline V gene data show CDR1 as LGHNA and CDR2 as YNFKEQ.

The chain is built from TRBV4-1 and TRBJ2-3; no clear D gene. The CDR3 contains 15 residues. With 1 base removed from V and 2 bases from J, the gap between germline ends came to 10 bases. Germline CDR1 and CDR2: MGHRA and YSYEKL. CDR3 sequence: CASSQVLSLTDTQYF. DNA for the CDR3: TGCGCCAGCAGCCAAGTCTTGTCGCTCACAGATACGCAGTATTTT.

Here the CDR3 DNA reads TGTGCCATCAGTGACCCGGGGACGCGAGGGACTGAAGCTTTCTTT. It yields the protein CAISDPGTRGTEAFF. The chain is built from TRBV10-3 and TRBJ1-1; D may be TRBD1 (5 bases). V lost 3 bases and J 5 bases, leaving 16 bases between the germline ends. The length of the CDR3 is 15 residues. The germline gives CDR1 ENHRY, CDR2 SYGVKD.

The chain has TRBV7-2 and TRBJ2-1; D gene unclear. The CDR3 has 13 residues. Germline V gene sequence: CDR1 SGHTA, CDR2 FQGNSA. V dropped 5 bases and J dropped 6 bases, with 11 bases sitting between them. The CDR3 DNA sequence: TGTGCCAGCAGCGCTACTGGGCTCAATGAGCAGTTCTTC. It yields the protein CASSATGLNEQFF.

The chain recombines TRBV30 with TRBJ2-3, with TRBD2 identical over 8 bases. V dropped 3 bases and J dropped 2; count of bases not matched to a gene: 4. Looked up from germline, CDR1 is GTSNPN and CDR2 is SVGIG (reference sequence). This CDR3 has 14 amino acids. CDR3 residues: CAWRAGVATDTQYF. CDR3 sequence (DNA): TGTGCCTGGAGAGCGGGAGTGGCCACAGATACGCAGTATTTT.

The V gene is TRBV10-1, the J gene TRBJ2-2, with 11 bases lining up with TRBD2. The CDR3 consists of 16 residues. Germline lookup yields CDR1 WNHNN and CDR2 SYGVQD (reference sequence). The V gene end was trimmed by 6 bases and the J gene end by 4 bases; junction bases not matched to a gene: 7. CDR3 sequence: CASRPRLAGGTGELFF. CDR3 sequence (DNA): TGCGCCAGCAGACCCCGCCTAGCGGGAGGCACCGGGGAGCTGTTTTTT.

The genes are TRBV2 and TRBJ2-7; perhaps D is TRBD1 or TRBD2 (5 bases each). This CDR3 spans 13 amino acids. The ends were cut back, 9 bases at V and 5 bases at J, with 17 bases in the middle. The germline gives CDR1 SNHLY, CDR2 FYNNEI. The DNA of the CDR3 is TGTGCCAGTGAGTCGGGGCAGTATAACGAGCAGTACTTC. This translates into CASESGQYNEQYF.

The chain employs TRBV29-1 and TRBJ1-1; 8 nucleotides match TRBD1. The CDR3 length is 13 residues. Trimming took 4 bases from V and 3 from J; bases not matched to a gene: 4. CDR1 and CDR2 from the germline V gene are SQVTM and ANQGSEA. The CDR3 reads CSVGRGRDTEAFF. DNA of the CDR3: TGCAGCGTTGGCAGGGGGCGGGACACTGAAGCTTTCTTT.

This clone was picked up a small number of times. This chain connects TRBV30 to TRBJ1-1; D is perhaps TRBD1 (5 bases). V lost 4 bases and J 3 bases, leaving 9 bases between the germline ends. The CDR3 runs 12 residues. Per the germline V gene, CDR1 is GTSNPN and CDR2 is SVGIG (reference sequence). The CDR3 sequence: CAWMIRDTEAFF. The DNA of the CDR3 is TGTGCCTGGATGATCAGGGACACTGAAGCTTTCTTT.

This clone was seen only a few times. The V call is TRBV7-6, the J call TRBJ2-2; unclear D gene. Germline CDR1 and CDR2: SGHVS and FNYEAQ. V gave up 8 bases and J gave up 3 bases, with 10 bases separating them. The CDR3 runs 13 residues. CDR3 nucleotides: TGTGCCAGCGGGTCGGAGTACACCGGGGAGCTGTTTTTT. Encoded protein: CASGSEYTGELFF.

The chain has TRBV18 and TRBJ1-4; D ambiguous. Germline-derived CDR1 and CDR2 are KGHSH and LQKENI. Trimming took off 3 bases at V and 0 bases at J, with 5 bases between the two ends. The CDR3 has 14 residues. The CDR3 region is CASSPSATNEKLFF. CDR3 nucleotide sequence: TGTGCCAGCTCACCCAGCGCAACTAATGAAAAACTGTTTTTT.

The rearrangement links TRBV4-3 to TRBJ2-5; TRBD2 agrees at 9 bases. With V trimmed by 4 bases and J by 4 bases, 10 bases remained unmatched. The CDR3 totals 16 residues. Germline values: CDR1 LGHNA, CDR2 YSLEER. The CDR3 reads CASSPRRAGGGETQYF. In DNA form, the CDR3 reads TGCGCCAGCAGCCCAAGAAGGGCGGGAGGGGGAGAGACCCAGTACTTC.

The chain is built from TRBV7-3 and TRBJ2-5; 10 nucleotides line up with TRBD1. The germline gives CDR1 SGHTA, CDR2 FQGTGA. This CDR3 comprises 15 residues. The V gene end was trimmed by 6 bases and the J gene end by 4 bases; junction bases not matched to a gene: 8. CDR3: CASRRTGTGVETQYF. The CDR3 DNA sequence: TGTGCCAGCAGACGTACCGGGACAGGGGTAGAGACCCAGTACTTC. The full variable domain, in which reference TRBV7-3 and TRBJ2-5 provide the parts outside the CDR3, is GAGVSQTPSNKVTEKGKYVELRCDPISGHTALYWYRQSLGQGPEFLIYFQGTGAADDSGLPNDRFFAVRPEGSVSTLKIQRTERGDSAVYLCASRRTGTGVETQYFGPGTRLLVL.

This clone was picked up one time. Other nucleotide sequences from this sample produce the same CDR3. The gene calls are TRBV19 and TRBJ2-5; D is possibly TRBD1 (5 bases). CDR3 length: 13 amino acids. V dropped 3 bases and J dropped 2 bases, with 7 bases sitting between them. Germline V gives CDR1 LNHDA, CDR2 SQIVND (reference sequence). For the CDR3, the DNA is TGTGCCAGTAGTATTAGACAGCAAGAGACCCAGTACTTC. Translating gives CASSIRQQETQYF.